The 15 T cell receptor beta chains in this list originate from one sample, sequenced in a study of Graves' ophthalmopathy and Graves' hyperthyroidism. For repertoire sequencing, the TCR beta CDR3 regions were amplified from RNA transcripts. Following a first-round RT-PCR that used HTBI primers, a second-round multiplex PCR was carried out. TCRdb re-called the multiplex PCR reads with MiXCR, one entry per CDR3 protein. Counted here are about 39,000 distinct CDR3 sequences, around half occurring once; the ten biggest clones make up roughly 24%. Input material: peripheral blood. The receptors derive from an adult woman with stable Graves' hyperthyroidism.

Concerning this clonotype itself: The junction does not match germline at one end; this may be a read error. The CDR3 bases are TGTGCCAGCAGTTTTAGACACTATGGCTACACCTTT. It encodes CASSFRHYGYTF. The chain employs TRBV12-3 or TRBV12-4 and TRBJ1-2; D gene unclear. The CDR3 has 12 amino acids.

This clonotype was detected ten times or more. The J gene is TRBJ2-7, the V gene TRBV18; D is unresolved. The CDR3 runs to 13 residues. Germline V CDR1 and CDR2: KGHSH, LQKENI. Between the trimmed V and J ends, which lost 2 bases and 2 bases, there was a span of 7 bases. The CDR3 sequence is CASSPMGTYEQYF. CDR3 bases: TGTGCCAGCTCACCAATGGGGACCTACGAGCAGTACTTC.

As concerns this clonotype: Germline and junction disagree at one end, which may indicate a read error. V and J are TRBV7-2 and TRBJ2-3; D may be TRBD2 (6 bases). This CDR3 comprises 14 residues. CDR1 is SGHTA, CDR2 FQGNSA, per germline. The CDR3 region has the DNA TGTGTCAGCAGCTTAAGCGGGCGAACAGATACGCAGTATTTT. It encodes CVSSLSGRTDTQYF. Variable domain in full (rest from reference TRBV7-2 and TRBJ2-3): GAGVSQSPSNKVTEKGKDVELRCDPISGHTALYWYRQSLGQGLEFLIYFQGNSAPDKSGLPSDRFSAERTGGSVSTLTIQRTQQEDSAVYLCVSSLSGRTDTQYFGPGTRLTVL.

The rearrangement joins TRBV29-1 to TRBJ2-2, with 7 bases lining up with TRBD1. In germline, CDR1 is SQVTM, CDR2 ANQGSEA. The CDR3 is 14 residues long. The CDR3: CSEVGTEDTGELFF. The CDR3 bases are TGCAGTGAGGTTGGGACAGAGGACACCGGGGAGCTGTTTTTT.

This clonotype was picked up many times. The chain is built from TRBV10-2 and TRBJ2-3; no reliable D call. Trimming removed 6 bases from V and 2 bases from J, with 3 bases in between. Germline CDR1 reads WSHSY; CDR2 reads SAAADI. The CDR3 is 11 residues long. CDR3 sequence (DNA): TGCGCCAGCAGACACACAGATACGCAGTATTTT. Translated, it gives CASRHTDTQYF.

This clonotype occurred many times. CDR3 sequence: CAWSAPGGLGYGYTF. CDR3 in DNA: TGTGCCTGGAGTGCCCCAGGGGGCCTCGGCTATGGCTACACCTTC. The gene calls are TRBV30 and TRBJ1-2; the match to TRBD1 covers 8 bases. V shed 1 base, J shed 4 bases, and the junction held 8 bases outside the gene matches. The CDR3 totals 15 residues. The germline V gene encodes CDR1 GTSNPN and CDR2 SVGIG (reference sequence).

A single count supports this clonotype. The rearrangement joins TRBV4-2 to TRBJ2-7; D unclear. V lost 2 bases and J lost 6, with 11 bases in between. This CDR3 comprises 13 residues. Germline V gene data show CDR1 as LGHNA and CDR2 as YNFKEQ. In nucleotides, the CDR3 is TGTGCCAGCAGCCAAAACCCCCGCGGCGAGCAGTACTTC. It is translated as CASSQNPRGEQYF.

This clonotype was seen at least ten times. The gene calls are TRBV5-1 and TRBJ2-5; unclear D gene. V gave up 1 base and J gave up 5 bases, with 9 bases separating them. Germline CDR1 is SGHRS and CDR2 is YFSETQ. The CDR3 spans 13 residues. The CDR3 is CASSLYISETQYF. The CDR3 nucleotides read TGCGCCAGCAGCTTGTATATATCGGAGACCCAGTACTTC. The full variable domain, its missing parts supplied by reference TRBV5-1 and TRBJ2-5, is KAGVTQTPRYLIKTRGQQVTLSCSPISGHRSVSWYQQTPGQGLQFLFEYFSETQRNKGNFPGRFSGRQFSNSRSEMNVSTLELGDSALYLCASSLYISETQYFGPGTRLLVL.

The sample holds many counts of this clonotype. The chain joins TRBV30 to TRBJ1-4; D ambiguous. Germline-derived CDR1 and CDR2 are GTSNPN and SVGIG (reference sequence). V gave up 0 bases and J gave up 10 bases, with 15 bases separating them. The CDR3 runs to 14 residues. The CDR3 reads CAWSVSGPTGKLFF. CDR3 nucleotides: TGTGCCTGGAGTGTAAGTGGACCGACCGGAAAACTGTTTTTT. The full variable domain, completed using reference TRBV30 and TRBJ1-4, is SQTIHQWPATLVQPVGSPLSLECTVEGTSNPNLYWYRQAAGRGLQLLFYSVGIGQISSEVPQNLSASRPQDRQFILSSKKLLLSDSGFYLCAWSVSGPTGKLFFGSGTQLSVL.

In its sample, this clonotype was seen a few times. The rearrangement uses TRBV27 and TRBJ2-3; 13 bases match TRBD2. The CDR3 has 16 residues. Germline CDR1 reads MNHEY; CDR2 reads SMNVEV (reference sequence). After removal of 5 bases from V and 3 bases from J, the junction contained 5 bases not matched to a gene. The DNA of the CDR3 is TGTGCCAGCAGTCTCTGGACTAGCGGGAGAACAGATACGCAGTATTTT. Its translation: CASSLWTSGRTDTQYF.

CDR3 residues: CSVGTGVAFF. The CDR3 DNA follows: TGCAGCGTGGGGACAGGGGTGGCTTTCTTT. The chain carries TRBV29-1 and TRBJ1-1; 10 nucleotides match TRBD1. The CDR3 spans 10 residues. V gave up 6 bases and J gave up 11 bases; unmatched junction bases: 3. CDR1 SQVTM and CDR2 ANQGSEA come from the germline V gene.

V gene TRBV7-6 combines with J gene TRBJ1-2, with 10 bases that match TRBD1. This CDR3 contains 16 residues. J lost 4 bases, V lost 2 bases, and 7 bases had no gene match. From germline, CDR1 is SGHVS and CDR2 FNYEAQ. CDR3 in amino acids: CASSLTPGQGPYGYTF. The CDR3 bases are TGTGCCAGCAGCTTAACCCCGGGACAGGGGCCCTATGGCTACACCTTC.

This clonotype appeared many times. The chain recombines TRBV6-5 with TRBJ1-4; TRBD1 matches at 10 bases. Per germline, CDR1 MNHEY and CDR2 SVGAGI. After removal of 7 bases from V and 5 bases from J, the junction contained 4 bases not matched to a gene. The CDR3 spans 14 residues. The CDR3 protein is CASNPGQGNEKLFF. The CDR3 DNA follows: TGTGCCAGCAATCCGGGACAGGGGAATGAAAAACTGTTTTTT.

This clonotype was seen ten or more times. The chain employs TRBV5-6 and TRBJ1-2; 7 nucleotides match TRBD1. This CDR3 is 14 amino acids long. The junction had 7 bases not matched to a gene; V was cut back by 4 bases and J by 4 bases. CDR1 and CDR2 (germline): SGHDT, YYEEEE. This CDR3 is CASSHRDSPYGYTF. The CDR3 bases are TGTGCCAGCAGCCATCGGGACAGCCCCTATGGCTACACCTTC.

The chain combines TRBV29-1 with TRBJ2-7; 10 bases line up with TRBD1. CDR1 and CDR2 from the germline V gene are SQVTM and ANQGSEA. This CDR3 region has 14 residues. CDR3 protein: CIVKGGQGRYEQYF. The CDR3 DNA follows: TGCATCGTCAAAGGGGGACAGGGGCGTTACGAGCAGTACTTC.